This T cell receptor beta chain was recovered during a study of CD4 T cell repertoires in COVID-19. The data were produced by immunoSEQ multiplex PCR, yet TCRdb's version contains in-frame clones alone and is incomplete. The table shows about 75,000 clones, with around 82% occurring only once. Mild-to-severe COVID-19 survivors were the donors. With V trimmed by 5 bases and J by 7 bases, 8 bases remained unmatched. This CDR3 is built from 14 residues. Per the germline V gene, CDR1 is SSHAT and CDR2 is FNYEAQ (reference sequence). The material sequenced was CD4+ T cells from peripheral blood, taken after recovery from COVID-19. This receptor was obtained from a human donor who had COVID-19. The rearrangement uses TRBV7-7 and TRBJ2-3, with 8 bases fitting TRBD2. This chain's CDR3 is CASSPTGGANTQYF. For the CDR3, the DNA is TGTGCCAGCAGCCCTACCGGGGGGGCTAATACGCAGTATTTT. The complete variable domain, with remaining parts taken from reference TRBV7-7 and TRBJ2-3, reads GAGVSQSPRYKVTKRGQDVTLRCDPISSHATLYWYQQALGQGPEFLTYFNYEAQPDKSGLPSDRFSAERPEGSISTLTIQRTEQRDSAMYRCASSPTGGANTQYFGPGTRLTVL.